The 29 T cell receptor beta chains in this list originate from one sample, sequenced in a study of shared clonotypes between healthy human individuals. Repertoires were generated with immunoSEQ multiplex PCR, while TCRdb's copy carries only in-frame clones and drops some. The sample shows roughly 1.5 million clones, around 98% of them seen only once. Sequenced sample: naive CD4+ T cells sorted from blood. Indicated subset: CD45RA+ positively selected. The origin of the receptors is a man aged 30-40 years in good health.

The CDR3 spells CASSSAGAGNTIYF. The CDR3 DNA sequence: TGTGCCAGCAGTTCCGCAGGGGCTGGAAACACCATATATTTT. The chain couples TRBV27 to TRBJ1-3; TRBD1 might be the D (6 bases). V lost 4 bases, J lost 2 bases, and 9 bases lay in between. The CDR3 runs 14 residues. The germline gives CDR1 MNHEY, CDR2 SMNVEV (reference sequence).

Regarding this clone: The same CDR3 arises from other DNA sequences in this sample as well. This chain connects TRBV27 to TRBJ2-7; 11 bases match TRBD1. Germline trimming cut 3 bases from V and 0 bases from J; bases unmatched to any gene: 1. CDR3 length: 15 residues. CDR1 and CDR2 (germline): MNHEY, SMNVEV (reference sequence). CDR3 coding DNA: TGTGCCAGCAGTTTGGGACAGGGGGTCTCCTACGAGCAGTACTTC. This sequence encodes CASSLGQGVSYEQYF.

The V gene is TRBV7-2, the J gene TRBJ2-7; TRBD2 matches 9 bases. There are 17 residues in the CDR3. The trim removed 0 bases at V and 2 bases at J, leaving 8 bases unmatched. From germline, CDR1 is SGHTA and CDR2 FQGNSA. CDR3 coding DNA: TGTGCCAGCAGCTTAGCGGGGACTAGCAGTACCGCCTACGAGCAGTACTTC. It translates to CASSLAGTSSTAYEQYF. Looking up the rest from reference TRBV7-2 and TRBJ2-7 gives the full variable domain: GAGVSQSPSNKVTEKGKDVELRCDPISGHTALYWYRQSLGQGLEFLIYFQGNSAPDKSGLPSDRFSAERTGGSVSTLTIQRTQQEDSAVYLCASSLAGTSSTAYEQYFGPGTRLTVT.

CDR3 nucleotides: TGTGCCAGCAGTTACATGGGGGGAGAGACCCAGTACTTC. The encoded protein is CASSYMGGETQYF. The chain joins TRBV6-6 to TRBJ2-5; D is perhaps TRBD2 (6 bases). CDR1 is MNHNY, CDR2 SVGAGI, per germline (reference sequence). This CDR3 spans 13 amino acids. The germline V and J ends were trimmed by 2 bases and 4 bases, with 8 bases remaining between them.

The rearrangement links TRBV6-5 to TRBJ2-3; TRBD2 is a possible D gene (6 bases). The CDR3 spans 14 residues. The V gene's germline CDR1 is MNHEY and CDR2 SVGAGI. Trimming took 3 bases from V and 12 from J, leaving 19 bases between them. The CDR3, as DNA: TGTGCCAGCAGTTATGAAGGAGGGCTATTAGAACAGTATTTT. It codes for CASSYEGGLLEQYF.

For this clone: Germline is not matched at one junction end, which may reflect a read error. V gene TRBV29-1 combines with J gene TRBJ1-1; the match to TRBD1 covers 9 bases. There are 11 residues in the CDR3. Germline V gives CDR1 SQVTM, CDR2 ANQGSEA. CDR3 DNA sequence: TGCAGCGTAGATTCGGGACAGGGTCTCGTCTTT. It translates to CSVDSGQGLVF. Full variable domain (remainder filled in from reference TRBV29-1 and TRBJ1-1): SAVISQKPSRDICQRGTSLTIQCQVDSQVTMMFWYRQQPGQSLTLIATANQGSEATYESGFVIDKFPISRPNLTFSTLTVSNMSPEDSSIYLCSVDSGQGLVFGQGTRLTVV.

This rearrangement joins TRBV14 to TRBJ1-1; D is ambiguous. V lost 1 base to trimming and J lost 0 bases, with 6 bases between them. The CDR3 sequence is 14 residues long. Germline V gene data show CDR1 as SGHDN and CDR2 as FVKESK. The CDR3 is CASSQVHMNTEAFF. As DNA, the CDR3 is TGTGCCAGCAGCCAAGTACATATGAACACTGAAGCTTTCTTT.

The V gene is TRBV5-6, the J gene TRBJ1-2, with D possibly being TRBD1 (5 bases). Germline V gene data show CDR1 as SGHDT and CDR2 as YYEEEE. V lost 0 bases to trimming and J lost 2 bases, with 11 bases between them. The CDR3 has 15 amino acids. Here the CDR3 DNA reads TGTGCCAGCAGCTTGGGGGTAGGGGCGAACTATGGCTACACCTTC. As protein: CASSLGVGANYGYTF.

The V gene is TRBV14, the J gene TRBJ1-1, with D perhaps matching TRBD1 (6 bases). The CDR3 has 15 amino acids. The germline V gene has CDR1 SGHDN and CDR2 FVKESK. V lost 4 bases, J lost 5 bases, and 17 bases lay in between. CDR3 DNA sequence: TGTGCCAGCAGCCTGGGATGGGGGGCCAGGACTGAAGCTTTCTTT. It codes for CASSLGWGARTEAFF. The complete variable domain, with remaining parts taken from reference TRBV14 and TRBJ1-1, reads EAGVTQFPSHSVIEKGQTVTLRCDPISGHDNLYWYRRVMGKEIKFLLHFVKESKQDESGMPNNRFLAERTGGTYSTLKVQPAELEDSGVYFCASSLGWGARTEAFFGQGTRLTVV.

This clone has just one count. The V and J genes are TRBV7-6 and TRBJ2-1; 7 bases are shared with TRBD2. CDR3 length: 16 amino acids. Germline V gives CDR1 SGHVS, CDR2 FNYEAQ. Losses at the gene ends were 5 bases for V and 1 base for J; bases not matched to a gene: 8. The CDR3 spells CASSLSGTFSYNEQFF. Here the CDR3 DNA reads TGTGCCAGCAGCCTGAGCGGGACCTTTTCCTACAATGAGCAGTTCTTC.

The V gene is TRBV29-1, the J gene TRBJ2-3; 14 nucleotides match TRBD2. Trimming removed 4 bases from V and 5 bases from J; junction bases left unmatched: 2. Germline V gene data show CDR1 as SQVTM and CDR2 as ANQGSEA. The CDR3 loop spans 14 amino acids. The CDR3 DNA follows: TGCAGCGTTGGGACTAGCGGGAGGAAAGATACGCAGTATTTT. Its translation is CSVGTSGRKDTQYF.

The chain couples TRBV5-1 to TRBJ2-7, with a possible D match to TRBD1 (5 bases). There are 14 residues in the CDR3. Germline loops: CDR1 SGHRS, CDR2 YFSETQ. The V end lost 1 base, the J end lost 7 bases, and 15 bases lay between the germline ends. The CDR3 DNA follows: TGCGCCAGCAGCTTGAGGTTCAGGGTTGGAGAGCAGTACTTC. Translated, it gives CASSLRFRVGEQYF.

This chain joins TRBV29-1 and TRBJ2-1; D remains ambiguous. This CDR3 region has 14 residues. Germline V gives CDR1 SQVTM, CDR2 ANQGSEA. Between the trimmed V and J ends, which lost 2 bases and 4 bases, there was a span of 12 bases. For the CDR3, the DNA is TGCAGCGTTGAATCCTTGGGCCGTTACAATGAGCAGTTCTTC. This gives the protein CSVESLGRYNEQFF.

J is TRBJ1-2 and V is TRBV9; D call uncertain. There are 13 residues in the CDR3. Germline assignment: CDR1 SGDLS and CDR2 YYNGEE. Trimming shortened V by 4 bases and J by 3 bases, and 10 bases separated the two germline ends. This CDR3 is CASSSRAHYGYTF. Written as DNA, the CDR3 is TGTGCCAGCAGCTCCCGAGCCCACTATGGCTACACCTTC.

This chain uses TRBV2 with TRBJ2-6; TRBD1 agrees at 8 bases. This CDR3 spans 14 amino acids. J lost 12 bases, V lost 2 bases, and 6 bases had no gene match. Germline V gene lookup returns CDR1 SNHLY and CDR2 FYNNEI. In nucleotides, the CDR3 is TGTGCCAGCAGTGAACAGGGGGCCCTAACCGTCCTGACTTTC. This codes for CASSEQGALTVLTF.

This clone was found once. The J gene is TRBJ1-5, the V gene TRBV30; 10 bases map to TRBD1. The CDR3 sequence is 21 residues long. The germline CDR1 and CDR2 sequences are GTSNPN and SVGIG (reference sequence). Trimming cost V 2 bases and J 9 bases; bases outside gene matches: 28. CDR3 nucleotide sequence: TGTGCCTGGAGTACCCACAGACCGGGACAGGGGCTCCGATATTCTGATCGGCCCCAGCATTTT. This codes for CAWSTHRPGQGLRYSDRPQHF.

The rearrangement links TRBV27 to TRBJ2-1; 7 nucleotides line up with TRBD1. Germline V gives CDR1 MNHEY, CDR2 SMNVEV (reference sequence). The length of the CDR3 is 16 residues. Trimming removed 4 bases from V and 4 bases from J; junction bases left unmatched: 10. CDR3 nucleotide sequence: TGTGCCAGCAGTTCACAGGGGCGGATGGCGTACAATGAGCAGTTCTTC. It translates to CASSSQGRMAYNEQFF.

This sequence joins TRBV7-2 and TRBJ2-4; possibly TRBD2 for D (6 bases). V lost 1 base, J lost 7 bases, and 11 bases lay in between. Germline loops: CDR1 SGHTA, CDR2 FQGNSA. CDR3 length: 14 residues. As DNA, the CDR3 is TGTGCCAGCAGCTTAGAAGGGGAGGTGAACATTCAGTACTTC. Its protein product is CASSLEGEVNIQYF.

This chain joins TRBV6-1 and TRBJ2-2; 8 nucleotides agree with TRBD1. This CDR3 is 13 amino acids long. Germline lookup yields CDR1 MNHNS and CDR2 SASEGT. V shed 7 bases and J 6 bases; nucleotides not matched to a gene: 4. Here the CDR3 reads CASMYRGAGELFF. CDR3 coding DNA: TGTGCCAGCATGTACAGGGGGGCCGGGGAGCTGTTTTTT.

The chain couples TRBV5-1 to TRBJ2-7; 13 bases line up with TRBD2. The length of the CDR3 is 16 residues. The J segment lost 0 bases and the V segment lost 4 bases, leaving 4 bases of the junction unmatched. Germline-derived CDR1 and CDR2 are SGHRS and YFSETQ. The CDR3 DNA sequence: TGCGCCAGCAGCGCACTAGCGGGAGGGTCCTCCTACGAGCAGTACTTC. Protein product: CASSALAGGSSYEQYF.

The CDR3, as DNA: TGTGCCAGCAGCTTAACATCGATGGGCTACGAGCAGTACTTC. Protein sequence: CASSLTSMGYEQYF. The chain links TRBV7-6 to TRBJ2-7, with unresolved D. Per germline, CDR1 SGHVS and CDR2 FNYEAQ. The CDR3 is 14 residues long. Trimming took 2 bases from V and 3 from J, leaving 11 bases between them. Full variable domain (outside the CDR3, taken from reference TRBV7-6 and TRBJ2-7): GAGVSQSPRYKVTKRGQDVALRCDPISGHVSLYWYRQALGQGPEFLTYFNYEAQQDKSGLPNDRFSAERPEGSISTLTIQRTEQRDSAMYRCASSLTSMGYEQYFGPGTRLTVT.

The chain has TRBV10-3 and TRBJ2-7, with 7 nucleotides matching TRBD1. Germline V gene lookup returns CDR1 ENHRY and CDR2 SYGVKD. This CDR3 has 15 residues. The trim removed 6 bases at V and 2 bases at J, leaving 10 bases unmatched. For the CDR3, the DNA is TGTGCCATCAGCCCCCCCGGGACAGCGACCTACGAGCAGTACTTC. Translating it yields CAISPPGTATYEQYF.

V usage is TRBV28 and J usage is TRBJ2-2; possibly TRBD1 for D (5 bases). V lost 5 bases to trimming and J lost 4 bases, with 11 bases between them. The CDR3 is 14 residues long. Germline CDR1 MDHEN, CDR2 SYDVKM. The DNA for the CDR3 is TGTGCCAGCAGTCCCCCAGGGCCCACCGGGGAGCTGTTTTTT. Its protein product is CASSPPGPTGELFF.

This clone has a single count. V usage is TRBV7-9 and J usage is TRBJ1-4; unclear D gene. CDR1 and CDR2 from the germline V gene are SEHNR and FQNEAQ (reference sequence). Between the trimmed V and J ends, which lost 4 bases and 2 bases, there was a span of 8 bases. CDR3 length equals 14 residues. The CDR3 coding sequence is TGTGCCAGCAGCTCCGTTCGTACTAATGAAAAACTGTTTTTT. This codes for CASSSVRTNEKLFF.

The chain joins TRBV9 to TRBJ2-1; possibly TRBD2 for D (6 bases). There are 15 residues in the CDR3. Germline CDR1 and CDR2: SGDLS and YYNGEE. Trimming shortened V by 0 bases and J by 3 bases, and 10 bases separated the two germline ends. The CDR3 protein is CASSVAPSVYNEQFF. CDR3 nucleotides: TGTGCCAGCAGCGTAGCCCCTAGCGTCTACAATGAGCAGTTCTTC.

A note on this clone: At the DNA level, this CDR3 is encoded by other sequences in the same sample as well. The J gene is TRBJ2-1, the V gene TRBV5-4; 9 bases match TRBD1. The CDR3 has 15 amino acids. Germline CDR1 is SGHNT and CDR2 is YYREEE (reference sequence). The trim removed 4 bases at V and 2 bases at J, leaving 4 bases unmatched. CDR3 in amino acids: CASSLDRGTYNEQFF. CDR3 DNA: TGTGCCAGCAGCCTGGACAGGGGAACCTACAATGAGCAGTTCTTC.

This chain uses TRBV25-1 with TRBJ2-2; 11 positions match TRBD2. Germline V gene sequence: CDR1 MGHDK, CDR2 SYGVNS. The CDR3 is 16 residues long. The V and J ends lost 3 bases and 6 bases, in that order; junction bases with no gene match: 6. CDR3 protein: CASSDLASGRSGELFF. The CDR3 nucleotides read TGTGCCAGCAGTGACCTCGCTAGCGGGAGGTCCGGGGAGCTGTTTTTT. Based on the CDR3 plus reference TRBV25-1 and TRBJ2-2, the full variable domain is EADIYQTPRYLVIGTGKKITLECSQTMGHDKMYWYQQDPGMELHLIHYSYGVNSTEKGDLSSESTVSRIRTEHFPLTLESARPSHTSQYLCASSDLASGRSGELFFGEGSRLTVL.

The rearrangement uses TRBV28 and TRBJ2-7, with 12 bases fitting TRBD1. V lost 3 bases and J lost 7; bases outside the gene matches: 13. The CDR3 is 17 residues long. Germline lookup yields CDR1 MDHEN and CDR2 SYDVKM. The CDR3 reads CASSLPAPGQGAGEQYF. In DNA, the CDR3 is TGTGCCAGCAGTTTGCCCGCCCCGGGACAGGGGGCTGGAGAGCAGTACTTC. The whole variable domain, filled in from reference TRBV28 and TRBJ2-7, reads DVKVTQSSRYLVKRTGEKVFLECVQDMDHENMFWYRQDPGLGLRLIYFSYDVKMKEKGDIPEGYSVSREKKERFSLILESASTNQTSMYLCASSLPAPGQGAGEQYFGPGTRLTVT.

V and J are TRBV28 and TRBJ2-3; D is possibly TRBD2 (5 bases). Between the trimmed V and J ends, which lost 10 bases and 0 bases, there was a span of 17 bases. This CDR3 contains 15 residues. CDR1 and CDR2 (germline): MDHEN, SYDVKM. The CDR3, as DNA: TGTGCCATTTTAGAGGGCACCTCTAGCACAGATACGCAGTATTTT. This translates into CAILEGTSSTDTQYF.